These 17 T cell receptor beta chains originate from one sample sequenced in a study of control samples from healthy donors and cancer patients. Data came from immunoSEQ multiplex PCR; TCRdb stores just in-frame clones and leaves some out. The data show tens of thousands of clones, about 92% seen once. Sequenced material: PBMCs. The receptors derive from a man in his sixties with colorectal cancer.

This clone was detected only once. V gene TRBV30 combines with J gene TRBJ2-2; the match to TRBD1 covers 9 bases. Germline trimming cut 2 bases from V and 5 bases from J; bases unmatched to any gene: 6. The CDR3 runs to 15 residues. CDR1 is GTSNPN and CDR2 is SVGIG in the germline V gene (reference sequence). CDR3 sequence: CAWSPGTGRTGELFF. The CDR3 nucleotides are TGTGCCTGGAGTCCAGGGACAGGGAGAACCGGGGAGCTGTTTTTT.

V gene TRBV12-3 or TRBV12-4 combines with J gene TRBJ2-1; D is undetermined. Deletions cut 5 bases from V and 2 bases from J, with 7 bases between. This CDR3 region has 13 residues. CDR3 nucleotide sequence: TGTGCCAGCAGTCCCCGTGCCTACAATGAGCAGTTCTTC. This gives the protein CASSPRAYNEQFF.

This chain connects TRBV5-1 to TRBJ1-1, with D unresolved. CDR1 is SGHRS and CDR2 is YFSETQ in the germline V gene. This CDR3 comprises 14 residues. Trimming cost V 2 bases and J 1 base, with 9 bases left between them. The CDR3 nucleotides read TGCGCCAGCAGCTTCTCCGTCTCGAACACTGAAGCTTTCTTT. It specifies CASSFSVSNTEAFF.

The chain is built from TRBV11-1 and TRBJ1-1; no reliable D call. The CDR3 has 14 amino acids. Germline V CDR1 and CDR2: SGHAT, FQDESV (reference sequence). Trimming removed 3 bases from V and 1 base from J, with 9 bases in between. The chain's CDR3 is CASSLRVWNTEAFF. The CDR3 region has the DNA TGTGCCAGCAGCTTGAGGGTGTGGAACACTGAAGCTTTCTTT. The whole variable domain, filled in from reference TRBV11-1 and TRBJ1-1, reads EAEVAQSPRYKITEKSQAVAFWCDPISGHATLYWYRQILGQGPELLVQFQDESVVDDSQLPKDRFSAERLKGVDSTLKIQPAELGDSAMYLCASSLRVWNTEAFFGQGTRLTVV.

The rearrangement uses TRBV5-6 and TRBJ1-1; 11 bases agree with TRBD1. V trimming: 4 bases; J trimming: 5 bases; junction bases outside the gene matches: 4. The germline CDR1 and CDR2 sequences are SGHDT and YYEEEE. The CDR3 spans 14 residues. CDR3: CASSARDRGTEAFF. The CDR3, as DNA: TGTGCCAGCAGCGCCCGGGACAGGGGGACTGAAGCTTTCTTT.

J is TRBJ1-1 and V is TRBV7-2; no clear D. Per the germline V gene, CDR1 is SGHTA and CDR2 is FQGNSA. This CDR3 has 13 residues. V was pared by 1 base and J by 5 bases, with 8 bases between. The CDR3 sequence is CASSLGWVTEAFF. In nucleotides, the CDR3 is TGTGCCAGCAGCTTAGGATGGGTTACTGAAGCTTTCTTT.

The V gene is TRBV12-3 or TRBV12-4, the J gene TRBJ1-2; 7 bases map to TRBD1. The CDR3 spans 13 residues. The J segment lost 4 bases and the V segment lost 6 bases, leaving 5 bases of the junction unmatched. CDR3 loop: CASSRDSFYGYTF. Written as DNA, the CDR3 is TGTGCCAGCAGCCGGGACAGTTTCTATGGCTACACCTTC.

The V call is TRBV10-3, the J call TRBJ2-7; TRBD2 matches at 13 bases. CDR1 and CDR2 from the germline V gene are ENHRY and SYGVKD. The V segment lost 5 bases and the J segment 0 bases; nucleotides outside the gene matches: 4. The CDR3 length is 16 residues. As DNA, the CDR3 is TGTGCCATCAGTCCCTGGACTAGCGGGAGCTCCTACGAGCAGTACTTC. This translates into CAISPWTSGSSYEQYF.

The rearrangement uses TRBV29-1 and TRBJ1-5; 7 nucleotides match TRBD1. Unmatched junction bases numbered 8, after V lost 6 bases and J lost 6 bases. There are 13 residues in the CDR3. Germline V gene sequence: CDR1 SQVTM, CDR2 ANQGSEA. CDR3 loop: CSVDTGVGQPQHF. The CDR3 coding sequence is TGCAGCGTGGACACAGGGGTCGGTCAGCCCCAGCATTTT. Using reference TRBV29-1 and TRBJ1-5 for the parts outside the CDR3, the full variable domain is SAVISQKPSRDICQRGTSLTIQCQVDSQVTMMFWYRQQPGQSLTLIATANQGSEATYESGFVIDKFPISRPNLTFSTLTVSNMSPEDSSIYLCSVDTGVGQPQHFGDGTRLSIL.

V is TRBV5-4 and J is TRBJ2-5, with TRBD2 identical over 14 bases. The germline CDR1 and CDR2 sequences are SGHNT and YYREEE (reference sequence). This CDR3 is 17 amino acids long. V lost 4 bases and J lost 1; bases outside the gene matches: 6. The DNA for the CDR3 is TGTGCCAGCAGCGCGGGACTAGCGGGGGTCCGCCAAGAGACCCAGTACTTC. Protein sequence: CASSAGLAGVRQETQYF.

The chain couples TRBV28 to TRBJ1-3; D perhaps matches TRBD1 (5 bases). V dropped 2 bases and J dropped 3 bases, with 14 bases sitting between them. CDR1 and CDR2 from the germline V gene are MDHEN and SYDVKM. CDR3 length equals 16 residues. The CDR3 DNA sequence: TGTGCCAGCAGTTTACAGGGACGGGGTAATGGAAACACCATATATTTT. Residues: CASSLQGRGNGNTIYF.

The rearrangement joins TRBV20-1 to TRBJ1-2; 10 bases are shared with TRBD1. The J segment lost 6 bases and the V segment lost 3 bases, leaving 4 bases of the junction unmatched. CDR3 size: 13 residues. Germline CDR1 reads DFQATT; CDR2 reads SNEGSKA (reference sequence). The CDR3 loop is CSASLGQGNGYTF. The CDR3 nucleotides are TGCAGTGCTAGTTTGGGACAGGGGAATGGCTACACCTTC.

The rearrangement uses TRBV28 and TRBJ1-6; D unresolved. Germline assignment: CDR1 MDHEN and CDR2 SYDVKM. V lost 6 bases and J 8 bases, leaving 11 bases between the germline ends. The CDR3 extends over 13 amino acids. The CDR3 sequence is CASRTEFYSPLHF. For the CDR3, the DNA is TGTGCCAGCAGGACGGAGTTTTATTCACCCCTCCACTTT.

This chain uses TRBV6-1 with TRBJ1-1; 7 bases are a match to TRBD1. CDR1 and CDR2 from the germline V gene are MNHNS and SASEGT. V gave up 4 bases and J gave up 2 bases; unmatched junction bases: 10. CDR3 length: 16 amino acids. The CDR3 sequence is CASSGPGTALNTEAFF. CDR3 coding DNA: TGTGCCAGCAGTGGTCCCGGGACAGCCCTAAACACTGAAGCTTTCTTT.

The chain links TRBV9 to TRBJ1-5; tentative D call: TRBD1 (5 bases). Germline V gene sequence: CDR1 SGDLS, CDR2 YYNGEE. Between the trimmed V and J ends, which lost 0 bases and 4 bases, there was a span of 11 bases. The CDR3 has 15 amino acids. As DNA, the CDR3 is TGTGCCAGCAGCGTAGGTCAGGGTTGGAATCAGCCCCAGCATTTT. The encoded protein is CASSVGQGWNQPQHF.

The rearrangement links TRBV11-2 to TRBJ2-3; D is possibly TRBD2 (5 bases). Per germline, CDR1 SGHAT and CDR2 FQNNGV. The CDR3 has 14 residues. V lost 5 bases to trimming and J lost 3 bases, with 12 bases between them. Here the CDR3 reads CASSPGLPTDTQYF. The CDR3 DNA reads TGTGCCAGCAGCCCGGGATTACCGACAGATACGCAGTATTTT.

The chain links TRBV7-8 to TRBJ2-5; weak D call: TRBD1 (5 bases). Trimming shortened V by 3 bases and J by 2 bases, and 10 bases separated the two germline ends. The CDR3 length is 14 residues. The germline V gene has CDR1 SGHVS and CDR2 FQNEAQ. In nucleotides, the CDR3 is TGTGCCAGCAGCTTCACAGGAGTTCAAGAGACCCAGTACTTC. Translating it yields CASSFTGVQETQYF.